One and the same sample provided the 30 T cell receptor beta chains below, sequenced in a study of T cell changes during pregnancy in multiple sclerosis (dated 2019 in TCRdb). Library generation was performed with the immunoSEQ multiplex PCR assay. Drawn from immuneACCESS, this table holds only the in-frame rearrangements with V and J called that TCRdb kept. Clones are partly lost; checked studies trace under half to an unresolved V gene and leave the rest unexplained. The sample table holds 49,000 or so clones, of which about 90% were seen once. 0.37% of the sample is taken by the ten largest. The material sequenced was CD4+ T cells from peripheral blood mononuclear cells, taken in the second trimester of pregnancy. The source is a female donor in good health, enrolled as a control in a pregnancy study.

Only one count was recorded for this clone. The gene calls are TRBV7-9 and TRBJ2-2, with 7 bases fitting TRBD1. This CDR3 comprises 17 residues. CDR1 and CDR2 from the germline V gene are SEHNR and FQNEAQ (reference sequence). V shed 4 bases, J shed 0 bases, and the junction held 8 bases outside the gene matches. The CDR3 DNA is TGTGCCAGCAGCTCTAGACAGGGTGGGTCGAACACCGGGGAGCTGTTTTTT. It encodes CASSSRQGGSNTGELFF.

The V gene is TRBV9, the J gene TRBJ2-7, with D tentatively TRBD1 (5 bases). Germline V gives CDR1 SGDLS, CDR2 YYNGEE. The V end lost 0 bases, the J end lost 2 bases, and 12 bases lay between the germline ends. The length of the CDR3 is 15 residues. DNA of the CDR3: TGTGCCAGCAGCGTAGATCAGGGCCTAACCTACGAGCAGTACTTC. Its protein is CASSVDQGLTYEQYF.

V is TRBV11-1 and J is TRBJ1-1, with 8 bases that match TRBD1. The CDR3 has 16 amino acids. Germline CDR1 SGHAT, CDR2 FQDESV (reference sequence). Trimming cost V 5 bases and J 0 bases; bases outside gene matches: 8. The chain's CDR3 is CASSRYGQGMNTEAFF. For the CDR3, the DNA is TGTGCCAGCAGCCGATACGGACAGGGCATGAACACTGAAGCTTTCTTT.

The V gene is TRBV5-1, the J gene TRBJ2-2, with D perhaps TRBD1 (5 bases). The CDR3 contains 14 residues. Germline CDR1 SGHRS, CDR2 YFSETQ. With 2 bases removed from V and 3 bases from J, the gap between germline ends came to 8 bases. For the CDR3, the DNA is TGCGCCAGCAGCTTATCACAGGACACCGGGGAGCTGTTTTTT. It yields the protein CASSLSQDTGELFF.

The chain couples TRBV11-3 to TRBJ1-2; D perhaps matches TRBD1 (5 bases). This CDR3 is 14 amino acids long. Trimming removed 2 bases at V and 3 bases at J, with 10 bases between. Germline V gene sequence: CDR1 SGHNT, CDR2 YENEEA. The CDR3 region is CASSLREGYYGYTF. CDR3 coding DNA: TGTGCCAGCAGCTTAAGGGAGGGGTACTATGGCTACACCTTC. Looking up the rest from reference TRBV11-3 and TRBJ1-2 gives the full variable domain: EAGVVQSPRYKIIEKKQPVAFWCNPISGHNTLYWYLQNLGQGPELLIRYENEEAVDDSQLPKDRFSAERLKGVDSTLKIQPAELGDSAVYLCASSLREGYYGYTFGSGTRLTVV.

The V gene is TRBV5-5, the J gene TRBJ2-3; D is perhaps TRBD1 (6 bases). V lost 2 bases to trimming and J lost 3 bases, with 13 bases between them. This CDR3 is 15 amino acids long. Germline loops: CDR1 SGHKS, CDR2 YYEKEE (reference sequence). The CDR3 DNA reads TGTGCCAGCAGCTTCAGACAGGTTGAGACAGATACGCAGTATTTT. This codes for CASSFRQVETDTQYF.

The chain carries TRBV5-5 and TRBJ2-4; D not resolved. The CDR3 sequence is 12 residues long. Looked up from germline, CDR1 is SGHKS and CDR2 is YYEKEE (reference sequence). Trimming cost V 0 bases and J 5 bases, with 3 bases left between them. The CDR3 bases are TGTGCCAGCAGCTTGGCAGAAAACATTCAGTACTTC. Translating gives CASSLAENIQYF.

The rearrangement joins TRBV30 to TRBJ1-5; TRBD1 agrees at 7 bases. With V trimmed by 2 bases and J by 3 bases, 13 bases remained unmatched. The CDR3 length is 17 residues. Germline V gene lookup returns CDR1 GTSNPN and CDR2 SVGIG (reference sequence). The CDR3 DNA reads as TGTGCCTGGAGTAAAAGGGGGCTGGGGCCCATCAATCAGCCCCAGCATTTT. This translates into CAWSKRGLGPINQPQHF.

The J gene is TRBJ1-1, the V gene TRBV19, with D unclear. Trimming left V 8 bases short and J 4 bases short, with 14 bases between. Germline values: CDR1 LNHDA, CDR2 SQIVND (reference sequence). The CDR3 length is 13 residues. The CDR3 DNA reads as TGTGCCAGTTCCGCAGGCCGGGGCACTGAAGCTTTCTTT. Residues: CASSAGRGTEAFF.

J is TRBJ2-5 and V is TRBV4-2; the match to TRBD1 covers 10 bases. Germline CDR1 is LGHNA and CDR2 is YNFKEQ. This CDR3 contains 15 residues. J lost 3 bases, V lost 1 base, and 2 bases had no gene match. CDR3 coding DNA: TGTGCCAGCAGCCAAGGGACAGGGGGGGAAGAGACCCAGTACTTC. This translates into CASSQGTGGEETQYF.

V and J are TRBV27 and TRBJ1-4; no clear D gene. V lost 4 bases, J lost 6 bases, and 12 bases lay in between. Germline-derived CDR1 and CDR2 are MNHEY and SMNVEV (reference sequence). This CDR3 spans 14 amino acids. The CDR3 DNA is TGTGCCAGCAGTTATACACATCGTTATGAAAAACTGTTTTTT. It encodes CASSYTHRYEKLFF.

The chain employs TRBV9 and TRBJ1-1, with a possible D match to TRBD1 (6 bases). Deletions cut 2 bases from V and 5 bases from J, with 13 bases between. The CDR3 length is 14 residues. CDR1 and CDR2 (germline): SGDLS, YYNGEE. DNA of the CDR3: TGTGCCAGCAGCGTGGGGGCAGGGAGTACTGAAGCTTTCTTT. Its translation is CASSVGAGSTEAFF.

The chain links TRBV7-2 to TRBJ2-3, with 11 bases fitting TRBD2. The germline V gene encodes CDR1 SGHTA and CDR2 FQGNSA. Trimming removed 5 bases from V and 6 bases from J; junction bases left unmatched: 10. This CDR3 is 16 amino acids long. The CDR3 reads CASSRFSGGAADTQYF. The CDR3 DNA follows: TGTGCCAGCAGCCGTTTTAGCGGGGGGGCAGCCGATACGCAGTATTTT.

This sequence joins TRBV7-9 and TRBJ2-7; 7 bases agree with TRBD1. V lost 5 bases and J lost 5; bases outside the gene matches: 9. The CDR3 spans 14 residues. CDR1 is SEHNR, CDR2 FQNEAQ, per germline (reference sequence). The CDR3 region has the DNA TGTGCCAGCAGCCATTGGGACAGTCTCAACGAGCAGTACTTC. It codes for CASSHWDSLNEQYF.

V usage is TRBV7-9 and J usage is TRBJ1-2; the match to TRBD1 covers 8 bases. CDR3 length: 16 amino acids. V lost 5 bases, J lost 5 bases, and 13 bases stayed unmatched. Germline V gene data show CDR1 as SEHNR and CDR2 as FQNEAQ (reference sequence). The CDR3: CASSLGSAGGFYGYTF. DNA of the CDR3: TGTGCCAGCAGCCTAGGGTCTGCAGGGGGCTTTTATGGCTACACCTTC. Filled out from reference TRBV7-9 and TRBJ1-2, the complete variable domain reads DTGVSQNPRHKITKRGQNVTFRCDPISEHNRLYWYRQTLGQGPEFLTYFQNEAQLEKSRLLSDRFSAERPKGSFSTLEIQRTEQGDSAMYLCASSLGSAGGFYGYTFGSGTRLTVV.

The rearrangement joins TRBV7-3 to TRBJ2-3; 9 bases map to TRBD1. CDR3 size: 15 residues. The V and J ends lost 0 bases and 6 bases, in that order; junction bases with no gene match: 4. Per the germline V gene, CDR1 is SGHTA and CDR2 is FQGTGA. The CDR3 is CASSLTGQGPDTQYF. CDR3 DNA: TGTGCCAGCAGCTTAACGGGACAGGGCCCTGATACGCAGTATTTT.

The chain is built from TRBV7-2 and TRBJ1-1; perhaps TRBD1 as D (5 bases). This CDR3 region has 14 residues. Looked up from germline, CDR1 is SGHTA and CDR2 is FQGNSA. V dropped 5 bases and J dropped 11 bases, with 21 bases sitting between them. The CDR3 DNA reads TGTGCCAGCAGCCCCGAAGTGGTAAGGGGAGGGGCTTTCTTT. This encodes CASSPEVVRGGAFF.

The chain employs TRBV11-1 and TRBJ1-2; TRBD1 matches at 10 bases. This CDR3 spans 15 amino acids. The germline V gene has CDR1 SGHAT and CDR2 FQDESV (reference sequence). Trimming cost V 5 bases and J 4 bases; bases outside gene matches: 7. The CDR3 sequence: CASSTRDRGFYGYTF. In DNA, the CDR3 is TGTGCCAGCAGCACCCGGGACAGGGGATTCTATGGCTACACCTTC.

V gene TRBV7-3 combines with J gene TRBJ1-2; 9 nucleotides match TRBD1. Trimming at V came to 5 bases and at J to 5 bases, leaving 3 bases not matched to a gene. Germline CDR1 and CDR2: SGHTA and FQGTGA. The CDR3 is 13 residues long. The CDR3 sequence: CASSRGQGYGYTF. The DNA of the CDR3 is TGTGCCAGCAGCAGGGGACAGGGTTATGGCTACACCTTC.

This chain connects TRBV20-1 to TRBJ1-1; D unclear. V was shortened by 5 bases and J by 2 bases, with 6 bases between the two germline ends. In germline, CDR1 is DFQATT, CDR2 SNEGSKA (reference sequence). This CDR3 is built from 11 residues. CDR3 nucleotide sequence: TGCAGTGCTTTCACTAACACTGAAGCTTTCTTT. Translation gives CSAFTNTEAFF.

The CDR3 nucleotides read TGCGCCAGCAGCCAAGATTCTAGCGCCAGCACAGATACGCAGTATTTT. Amino acid sequence: CASSQDSSASTDTQYF. The gene calls are TRBV4-3 and TRBJ2-3, with D perhaps TRBD2 (6 bases). Deletions cut 0 bases from V and 0 bases from J, with 10 bases between. The CDR3 length is 16 residues. Germline lookup yields CDR1 LGHNA and CDR2 YSLEER.

A note on this clone: The sample contains more than one DNA sequence encoding this CDR3. This chain links TRBV6-1 with TRBJ1-2; maybe TRBD1 (6 bases). The CDR3 has 13 residues. The germline V gene encodes CDR1 MNHNS and CDR2 SASEGT. V lost 1 base and J lost 6, with 9 bases in between. CDR3 in DNA: TGTGCCAGCAGTGAAGTTAAGGGGGATGGCTACACCTTC. It yields the protein CASSEVKGDGYTF.

This chain links TRBV30 with TRBJ1-6; 9 nucleotides match TRBD1. Germline V gives CDR1 GTSNPN, CDR2 SVGIG (reference sequence). Losses at the gene ends were 1 base for V and 10 bases for J; bases not matched to a gene: 2. CDR3 length: 13 residues. The CDR3 DNA reads TGTGCCTGGAGTGGGGACAGGGAATCACCCCTCCACTTT. It is translated as CAWSGDRESPLHF.

This clone has more than one count but fewer than ten. This rearrangement joins TRBV2 to TRBJ1-1; no reliable D call. This CDR3 spans 13 amino acids. Germline assignment: CDR1 SNHLY and CDR2 FYNNEI. V lost 6 bases, J lost 6 bases, and 14 bases lay in between. CDR3 in amino acids: CASRGAVKAEAFF. Here the CDR3 DNA reads TGTGCCAGCAGAGGCGCGGTCAAAGCTGAAGCTTTCTTT.

CDR3 amino acids: CASSLGLAGDGAQFF. The CDR3 DNA is TGTGCCAGCAGCTTAGGACTAGCGGGGGACGGGGCGCAGTTCTTC. This chain joins TRBV7-2 and TRBJ2-1, with 12 bases lining up with TRBD2. V shed 1 base and J 12 bases; nucleotides not matched to a gene: 7. The CDR3 is 15 amino acids. Germline CDR1 and CDR2: SGHTA and FQGNSA.

V and J are TRBV15 and TRBJ1-2; no clear D gene. The CDR3 loop spans 14 amino acids. Deletions cut 6 bases from V and 4 bases from J, with 15 bases between. Germline V lookup: CDR1 LNHNV, CDR2 YYDKDF (reference sequence). Here the CDR3 reads CATREAGLGYGYTF. DNA for the CDR3: TGTGCCACCAGGGAGGCAGGTCTCGGCTATGGCTACACCTTC.

V and J are TRBV5-1 and TRBJ2-4; no clear D gene. The germline gives CDR1 SGHRS, CDR2 YFSETQ. V lost 0 bases and J lost 0, with 10 bases in between. The CDR3 extends over 16 amino acids. DNA of the CDR3: TGCGCCAGCAGCTTGGGCGGAAATCTAGCCAAAAACATTCAGTACTTC. Protein product: CASSLGGNLAKNIQYF.

The J gene is TRBJ2-5, the V gene TRBV30, with a weak D call TRBD1 (5 bases). CDR3 length: 14 amino acids. Germline CDR1 GTSNPN, CDR2 SVGIG (reference sequence). V was clipped by 5 bases and J by 2 bases, with 15 bases between them. This CDR3 is CAWAVAGMQETQYF. CDR3 DNA sequence: TGTGCCTGGGCAGTGGCAGGGATGCAAGAGACCCAGTACTTC.

In its sample, this clone was seen a few times. The V call is TRBV19, the J call TRBJ1-1; 7 nucleotides align to TRBD1. V shed 5 bases and J 7 bases; nucleotides not matched to a gene: 7. Germline CDR1 reads LNHDA; CDR2 reads SQIVND (reference sequence). The length of the CDR3 is 13 residues. The CDR3 spells CASSLTGLIEAFF. CDR3 nucleotide sequence: TGTGCCAGTAGTTTGACAGGGTTGATTGAAGCTTTCTTT.

The rearrangement uses TRBV5-1 and TRBJ1-1; D is perhaps TRBD1 (5 bases). The CDR3 runs to 14 residues. Trimming left V 4 bases short and J 5 bases short, with 15 bases between. The V gene's germline CDR1 is SGHRS and CDR2 YFSETQ. The CDR3 protein is CASSPTAGGTEAFF. The CDR3 coding sequence is TGCGCCAGCAGCCCAACGGCGGGGGGGACTGAAGCTTTCTTT.